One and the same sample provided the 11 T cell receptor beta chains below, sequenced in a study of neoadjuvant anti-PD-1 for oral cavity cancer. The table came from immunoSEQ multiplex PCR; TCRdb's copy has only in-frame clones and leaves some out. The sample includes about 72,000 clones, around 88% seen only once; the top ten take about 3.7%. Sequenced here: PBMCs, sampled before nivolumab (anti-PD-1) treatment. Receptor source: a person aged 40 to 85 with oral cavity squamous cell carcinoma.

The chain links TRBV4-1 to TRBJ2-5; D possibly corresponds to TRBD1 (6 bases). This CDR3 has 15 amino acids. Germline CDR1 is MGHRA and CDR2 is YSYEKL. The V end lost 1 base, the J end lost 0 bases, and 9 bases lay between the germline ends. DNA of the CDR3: TGCGCCAGCAGCCAAGGGACAGCGTACCAAGAGACCCAGTACTTC. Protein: CASSQGTAYQETQYF.

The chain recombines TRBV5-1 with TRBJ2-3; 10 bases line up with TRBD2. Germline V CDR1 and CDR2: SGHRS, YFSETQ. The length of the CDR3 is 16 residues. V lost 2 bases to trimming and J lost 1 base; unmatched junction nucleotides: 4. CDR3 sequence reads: CASSFVGTSGTDTQYF. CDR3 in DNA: TGCGCCAGCAGCTTTGTGGGGACTAGCGGCACAGATACGCAGTATTTT.

As DNA, the CDR3 is TGCGCCAGCAGCAACCAGGGTTCGGCAGCAGATACGCAGTATTTT. Amino acid sequence: CASSNQGSAADTQYF. V usage is TRBV5-1 and J usage is TRBJ2-3, with D possibly TRBD1 on 5 matching bases. The CDR3 spans 15 residues. V shed 4 bases and J shed 4 bases, with 16 bases lying between them. Germline V CDR1 and CDR2: SGHRS, YFSETQ.

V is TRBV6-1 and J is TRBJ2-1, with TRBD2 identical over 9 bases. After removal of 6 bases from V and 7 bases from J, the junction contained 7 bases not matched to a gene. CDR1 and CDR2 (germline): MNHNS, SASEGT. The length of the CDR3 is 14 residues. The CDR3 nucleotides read TGTGCCAGCAGGGCAAGCGGGAGGACTAATGAGCAGTTCTTC. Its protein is CASRASGRTNEQFF.

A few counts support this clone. CDR3 region: CASSVVQGRQETQYF. The CDR3 DNA sequence: TGTGCCAGCAGTGTGGTACAGGGAAGACAAGAGACCCAGTACTTC. V and J are TRBV2 and TRBJ2-5, with TRBD1 as a possible D gene (6 bases). The CDR3 consists of 15 residues. Looked up from germline, CDR1 is SNHLY and CDR2 is FYNNEI. V was trimmed by 4 bases and J by 2 bases, leaving 14 bases between them. Based on the CDR3 plus reference TRBV2 and TRBJ2-5, the full variable domain is EPEVTQTPSHQVTQMGQEVILRCVPISNHLYFYWYRQILGQKVEFLVSFYNNEISEKSEIFDDQFSVERPDGSNFTLKIRSTKLEDSAMYFCASSVVQGRQETQYFGPGTRLLVL.

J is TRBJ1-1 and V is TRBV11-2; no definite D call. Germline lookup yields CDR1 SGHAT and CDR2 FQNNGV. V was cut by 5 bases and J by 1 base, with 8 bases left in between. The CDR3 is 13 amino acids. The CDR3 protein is CASSHPWNTEAFF. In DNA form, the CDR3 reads TGTGCCAGCAGCCACCCTTGGAACACTGAAGCTTTCTTT.

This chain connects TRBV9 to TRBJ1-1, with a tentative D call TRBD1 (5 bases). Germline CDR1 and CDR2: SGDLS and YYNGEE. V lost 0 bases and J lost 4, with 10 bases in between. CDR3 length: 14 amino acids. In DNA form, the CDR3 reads TGTGCCAGCAGCGTAGCTACAGGTTCCACTGAAGCTTTCTTT. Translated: CASSVATGSTEAFF.

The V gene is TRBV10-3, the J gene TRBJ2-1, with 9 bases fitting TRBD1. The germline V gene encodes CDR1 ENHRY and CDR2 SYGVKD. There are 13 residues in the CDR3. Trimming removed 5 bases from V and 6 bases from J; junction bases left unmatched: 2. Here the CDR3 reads CAISTGQGNEQFF. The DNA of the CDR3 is TGTGCCATCAGTACGGGACAGGGCAATGAGCAGTTCTTC.

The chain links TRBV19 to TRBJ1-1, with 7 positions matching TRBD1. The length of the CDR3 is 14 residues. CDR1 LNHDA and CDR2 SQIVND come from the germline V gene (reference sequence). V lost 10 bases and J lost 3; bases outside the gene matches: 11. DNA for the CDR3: TGTGCCACACGGGACAGATGGCGAGACACTGAAGCTTTCTTT. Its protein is CATRDRWRDTEAFF. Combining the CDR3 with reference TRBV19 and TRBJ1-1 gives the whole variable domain DGGITQSPKYLFRKEGQNVTLSCEQNLNHDAMYWYRQDPGQGLRLIYYSQIVNDFQKGDIAEGYSVSREKKESFPLTVTSAQKNPTAFYLCATRDRWRDTEAFFGQGTRLTVV.

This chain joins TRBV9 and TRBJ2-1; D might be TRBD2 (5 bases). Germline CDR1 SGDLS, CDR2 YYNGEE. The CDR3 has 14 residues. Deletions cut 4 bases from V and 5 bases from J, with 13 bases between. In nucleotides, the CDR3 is TGTGCCAGCAGCACGCGGACTTACGACAATGAGCAGTTCTTC. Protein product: CASSTRTYDNEQFF.

CDR3 sequence: CASSLSPLYEQYF. The CDR3 coding sequence is TGTGCCAGCAGTTTATCCCCCCTGTACGAGCAGTACTTC. The chain recombines TRBV28 with TRBJ2-7; no firm D call. Germline V CDR1 and CDR2: MDHEN, SYDVKM. This CDR3 has 13 residues. Deletions cut 1 base from V and 4 bases from J, with 8 bases between.